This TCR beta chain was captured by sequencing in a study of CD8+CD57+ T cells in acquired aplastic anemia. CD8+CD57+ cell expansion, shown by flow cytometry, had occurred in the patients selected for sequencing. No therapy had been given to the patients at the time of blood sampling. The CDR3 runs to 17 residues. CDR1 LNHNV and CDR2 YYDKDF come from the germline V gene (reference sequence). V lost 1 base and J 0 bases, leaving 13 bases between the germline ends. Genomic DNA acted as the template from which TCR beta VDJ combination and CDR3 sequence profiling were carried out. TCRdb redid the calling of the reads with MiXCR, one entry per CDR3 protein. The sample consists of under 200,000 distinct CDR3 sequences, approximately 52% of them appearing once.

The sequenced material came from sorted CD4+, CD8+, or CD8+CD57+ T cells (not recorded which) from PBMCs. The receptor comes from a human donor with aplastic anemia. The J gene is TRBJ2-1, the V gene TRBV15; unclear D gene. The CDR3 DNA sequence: TGTGCCACCAGCAGAGCGCAAGACACGAGCTCCTACAATGAGCAGTTCTTC. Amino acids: CATSRAQDTSSYNEQFF.